What follows are 20 T cell receptor beta chains derived from one specimen sequenced in a study of T cell responses to AZD1222 COVID-19 vaccine. Here immunoSEQ multiplex PCR was the method, and the copy in TCRdb shows in-frame clones only, minus some. The sample carries under 120,000 clones, around 95% recorded once. The material sequenced was peripheral blood, taken on day 0 of AZD1222 vaccination. All receptors derive from an adult in good health.

Notes on this clone: Different DNA sequences within this sample yield the same CDR3. The genes are TRBV28 and TRBJ1-5, with D hard to call. Trimming pared 1 base from V and 7 bases from J, leaving 5 bases between. Germline-derived CDR1 and CDR2 are MDHEN and SYDVKM. This CDR3 comprises 12 residues. CDR3 protein: CASSLLGQPQHF. CDR3 sequence (DNA): TGTGCCAGCAGTTTATTGGGACAGCCCCAGCATTTT.

The gene calls are TRBV2 and TRBJ1-1; a possible D gene is TRBD1 (5 bases). V lost 5 bases and J lost 1, with 8 bases in between. The CDR3 totals 13 residues. Germline CDR1 is SNHLY and CDR2 is FYNNEI. The CDR3: CASSIRENTEAFF. DNA for the CDR3: TGTGCCAGCAGTATCAGGGAGAACACTGAAGCTTTCTTT.

The chain uses TRBV19 and TRBJ2-3, with a possible D match to TRBD1 (5 bases). Germline CDR1 and CDR2: LNHDA and SQIVND (reference sequence). V was clipped by 4 bases and J by 0 bases, with 5 bases between them. This CDR3 spans 13 amino acids. CDR3 loop: CASSKGSTDTQYF. The CDR3 DNA is TGTGCCAGTAGTAAGGGGAGCACAGATACGCAGTATTTT.

The chain has TRBV15 and TRBJ1-2, with D unresolved. Trimming pared 8 bases from V and 2 bases from J, leaving 12 bases between. Germline loops: CDR1 LNHNV, CDR2 YYDKDF (reference sequence). The CDR3 loop spans 13 amino acids. CDR3 region: CATAGLNNYGYTF. The CDR3 DNA is TGTGCCACCGCAGGTCTAAACAACTATGGCTACACCTTC.

The rearrangement uses TRBV7-2 and TRBJ1-1; the D gene is possibly TRBD1 (5 bases). The CDR3 contains 14 residues. The ends were cut back, 3 bases at V and 2 bases at J, with 10 bases in the middle. CDR1 and CDR2 from the germline V gene are SGHTA and FQGNSA. CDR3 loop: CASSLLGANTEAFF. CDR3 bases: TGTGCCAGCAGCTTGCTTGGGGCTAACACTGAAGCTTTCTTT. Supplemented by reference TRBV7-2 and TRBJ1-1, the full variable domain reads GAGVSQSPSNKVTEKGKDVELRCDPISGHTALYWYRQSLGQGLEFLIYFQGNSAPDKSGLPSDRFSAERTGGSVSTLTIQRTQQEDSAVYLCASSLLGANTEAFFGQGTRLTVV.

The genes are TRBV4-3 and TRBJ1-1; 8 positions agree with TRBD1. This CDR3 is 14 amino acids long. Germline V gene lookup returns CDR1 LGHNA and CDR2 YSLEER. The trim removed 1 base at V and 4 bases at J, leaving 2 bases unmatched. CDR3 nucleotides: TGCGCCAGCAGCCAAGTAACAGGGGGCACTGAAGCTTTCTTT. This codes for CASSQVTGGTEAFF.

The chain is built from TRBV18 and TRBJ2-7, with D possibly being TRBD2 (5 bases). Trimming took 1 base from V and 4 from J, leaving 17 bases between them. The length of the CDR3 is 16 residues. Looked up from germline, CDR1 is KGHSH and CDR2 is LQKENI. The CDR3 bases are TGTGCCAGCTCACCACTTGAAAAGGGTAGAGGGTACGAGCAGTACTTC. This codes for CASSPLEKGRGYEQYF. Complete variable domain (other parts from reference TRBV18 and TRBJ2-7): NAGVMQNPRHLVRRRGQEARLRCSPMKGHSHVYWYRQLPEEGLKFMVYLQKENIIDESGMPKERFSAEFPKEGPSILRIQQVVRGDSAAYFCASSPLEKGRGYEQYFGPGTRLTVT.

V is TRBV5-5 and J is TRBJ2-5; no clear D. The V end was cut by 0 bases, the J end by 5 bases, with 5 bases between. This CDR3 is built from 12 residues. From germline, CDR1 is SGHKS and CDR2 YYEKEE (reference sequence). The CDR3 is CASSLVGETQYF. As DNA, the CDR3 is TGTGCCAGCAGCTTGGTCGGCGAGACCCAGTACTTC.

Note on this clone: Additional DNA sequences in this sample encode the identical CDR3. The gene calls are TRBV12-3 or TRBV12-4 and TRBJ1-3; D ambiguous. The CDR3 runs 11 residues. The ends were cut back, 4 bases at V and 4 bases at J, with 2 bases in the middle. CDR3 residues: CASSWGNTIYF. The DNA for the CDR3 is TGTGCCAGCAGTTGGGGAAACACCATATATTTT.

The gene calls are TRBV15 and TRBJ2-5; perhaps TRBD1 as D (6 bases). V dropped 3 bases and J dropped 1 base, with 12 bases sitting between them. This CDR3 comprises 15 residues. The germline CDR1 and CDR2 sequences are LNHNV and YYDKDF (reference sequence). CDR3 nucleotide sequence: TGTGCCACCAGCAGGACCCCACAGGGCCAAGAGACCCAGTACTTC. This codes for CATSRTPQGQETQYF.

J is TRBJ1-2 and V is TRBV3-1 (or the pseudogene TRBV3-2); D might be TRBD1 (5 bases). V was clipped by 5 bases and J by 2 bases, with 12 bases between them. The length of the CDR3 is 14 residues. The germline CDR1 and CDR2 sequences are LGHDT and YNNKEL (reference sequence). In nucleotides, the CDR3 is TGTGCCAGCAGCGATGGGACCGAAAACTATGGCTACACCTTC. This sequence encodes CASSDGTENYGYTF.

The V call is TRBV18, the J call TRBJ1-1; D is uncertain. CDR3 length: 16 amino acids. Germline V CDR1 and CDR2: KGHSH, LQKENI. Trimming took off 0 bases at V and 1 base at J, with 12 bases between the two ends. The CDR3 nucleotides read TGTGCCAGCTCACCACCAACTAGGGCATCGAACACTGAAGCTTTCTTT. This gives the protein CASSPPTRASNTEAFF.

The chain is built from TRBV2 and TRBJ1-1, with no clear D. Germline V lookup: CDR1 SNHLY, CDR2 FYNNEI. CDR3 length: 12 amino acids. The V end was cut by 4 bases, the J end by 7 bases, with 10 bases between. CDR3 DNA sequence: TGTGCCAGCAGTGCCCTCGGACTTGAAGCTTTCTTT. Protein sequence: CASSALGLEAFF.

This clone was picked up one time. The chain uses TRBV3-1 (or the pseudogene TRBV3-2) and TRBJ1-2; D is undetermined. The V end was cut by 0 bases, the J end by 8 bases, with 7 bases between. This CDR3 comprises 12 residues. Germline V lookup: CDR1 LGHDT, CDR2 YNNKEL (reference sequence). CDR3 coding DNA: TGTGCCAGCAGCCAAGATGAAGGGGGCTACACCTTC. Amino acids: CASSQDEGGYTF.

This clone was recorded once. The chain combines TRBV9 with TRBJ2-2; TRBD2 matches at 8 bases. Per germline, CDR1 SGDLS and CDR2 YYNGEE. The CDR3 sequence is 17 residues long. The V gene end was trimmed by 0 bases and the J gene end by 0 bases; junction bases not matched to a gene: 4. The CDR3 DNA follows: TGTGCCAGCAGCGTAGTACTAGCGGCAGCGAACACCGGGGAGCTGTTTTTT. It translates to CASSVVLAAANTGELFF.

This clone was seen a few times. The chain joins TRBV27 to TRBJ2-1, with D unclear. Germline loops: CDR1 MNHEY, CDR2 SMNVEV (reference sequence). Deletions cut 2 bases from V and 6 bases from J, with 14 bases between. The CDR3 consists of 15 residues. The CDR3 reads CASSLGSWGGNEQFF. DNA for the CDR3: TGTGCCAGCAGTTTAGGGTCGTGGGGTGGCAATGAGCAGTTCTTC.

A single count supports this clone. The rearrangement uses TRBV28 and TRBJ2-6, with D possibly being TRBD1 (5 bases). The CDR3 contains 16 residues. The ends were cut back, 3 bases at V and 0 bases at J, with 9 bases in the middle. Germline V CDR1 and CDR2: MDHEN, SYDVKM. CDR3 nucleotides: TGTGCCAGCAGTTTCGCAGGGCGCTCTGGGGCCAACGTCCTGACTTTC. Amino acid sequence: CASSFAGRSGANVLTF.

Of note for this clone: This specimen includes other DNA sequences encoding the same CDR3. CDR3 coding DNA: TGCGCCAGCAGCTTGGAAGGGGGCAATCAGCCCCAGCATTTT. Translation gives CASSLEGGNQPQHF. The chain employs TRBV5-1 and TRBJ1-5, with TRBD1 as a possible D gene (5 bases). The germline V gene has CDR1 SGHRS and CDR2 YFSETQ. The V gene lost 0 bases and the J gene lost 2 bases, with 6 bases spanning the gap. This CDR3 contains 14 residues.

This chain joins TRBV19 and TRBJ2-3, with unresolved D. V lost 5 bases, J lost 1 base, and 7 bases lay in between. Germline-derived CDR1 and CDR2 are LNHDA and SQIVND (reference sequence). The CDR3 spans 13 residues. In nucleotides, the CDR3 is TGTGCCAGTAGTCTCTCAGGCACAGATACGCAGTATTTT. Its translation: CASSLSGTDTQYF.

The rearrangement links TRBV6-5 to TRBJ2-5; 7 bases are shared with TRBD2. This CDR3 is 12 amino acids long. V trimming: 7 bases; J trimming: 5 bases; junction bases outside the gene matches: 4. CDR1 MNHEY and CDR2 SVGAGI come from the germline V gene. The CDR3, as DNA: TGTGCCAGCAATAGCGGGTGGGAGACCCAGTACTTC. Its translation: CASNSGWETQYF.